Each of the 23 T cell receptor beta chains below was sequenced from the same sample in a study of OX40 agonist ivuxolimab in advanced cancers. Clones were sequenced by immunoSEQ multiplex PCR, and TCRdb holds only the in-frame ones, with some missing. The table includes under 100,000 clones, 65% to 85% detected once. The specimen was CD4+ or CD8+ T cells sorted from blood, collected in a trial of the OX40 agonist ivuxolimab. These receptors were taken from an adult with an advanced solid tumor such as melanoma, head and neck, liver or kidney cancer.

The chain carries TRBV5-4 and TRBJ1-2; 7 nucleotides line up with TRBD1. The CDR3 loop spans 14 amino acids. With 3 bases clipped from V and 5 bases from J, the junction kept 7 bases outside the gene matches. CDR1 SGHNT and CDR2 YYREEE come from the germline V gene (reference sequence). CDR3 in DNA: TGTGCCAGCAGCTCCGGACAGGAGCCTTATGGCTACACCTTC. This sequence encodes CASSSGQEPYGYTF.

V usage is TRBV30 and J usage is TRBJ1-5; perhaps TRBD1 as D (6 bases). This CDR3 region has 15 residues. Germline lookup yields CDR1 GTSNPN and CDR2 SVGIG (reference sequence). Between the trimmed V and J ends, which lost 2 bases and 0 bases, there was a span of 11 bases. CDR3 coding DNA: TGTGCCTGGAGTTGGGGGCAGACTAGCAATCAGCCCCAGCATTTT. Protein: CAWSWGQTSNQPQHF.

The chain recombines TRBV9 with TRBJ2-7, with D maybe TRBD2 (7 bases). This CDR3 spans 15 amino acids. The ends were cut back, 0 bases at V and 7 bases at J, with 17 bases in the middle. Per germline, CDR1 SGDLS and CDR2 YYNGEE. The CDR3 sequence: CASSVDGGRGAEQYF. CDR3 nucleotides: TGTGCCAGCAGCGTAGATGGTGGACGGGGGGCAGAGCAGTACTTC. Together with reference TRBV9 and TRBJ2-7, the CDR3 gives the full variable domain: DSGVTQTPKHLITATGQRVTLRCSPRSGDLSVYWYQQSLDQGLQFLIQYYNGEERAKGNILERFSAQQFPDLHSELNLSSLELGDSALYFCASSVDGGRGAEQYFGPGTRLTVT.

The chain employs TRBV7-2 and TRBJ2-5; 7 nucleotides line up with TRBD1. Losses at the gene ends were 5 bases for V and 1 base for J; bases not matched to a gene: 7. The CDR3 spans 15 residues. Germline V gene sequence: CDR1 SGHTA, CDR2 FQGNSA. The CDR3 reads CASSPGAGGQETQYF. The CDR3 coding sequence is TGTGCCAGCAGCCCCGGGGCAGGGGGCCAAGAGACCCAGTACTTC.

The chain couples TRBV12-5 to TRBJ2-5; 9 nucleotides align to TRBD2. Germline V gene data show CDR1 as LGHNT and CDR2 as FRNRAP. J was trimmed by 4 bases and V by 2 bases; bases with no gene match: 5. The CDR3 contains 15 residues. The DNA of the CDR3 is TGTGCTAGTGGTTTGCCGGCGGGGGGGCGAGAGACCCAGTACTTC. This translates into CASGLPAGGRETQYF.

The chain recombines TRBV5-4 with TRBJ1-3; perhaps TRBD1 as D (6 bases). This CDR3 contains 16 residues. Trimming took 3 bases from V and 0 from J, leaving 13 bases between them. The germline CDR1 and CDR2 sequences are SGHNT and YYREEE (reference sequence). CDR3 in amino acids: CASSSGGQFSGNTIYF. The CDR3 coding sequence is TGTGCCAGCAGCTCAGGCGGACAGTTCTCTGGAAACACCATATATTTT.

V is TRBV4-1 and J is TRBJ1-1; D call uncertain. Trimming took off 0 bases at V and 1 base at J, with 6 bases between the two ends. The CDR3 is 14 residues long. Germline values: CDR1 MGHRA, CDR2 YSYEKL. As DNA, the CDR3 is TGCGCCAGCAGCCAAGATCTGAGGAACACTGAAGCTTTCTTT. Encoded protein: CASSQDLRNTEAFF.

This clone was observed a few times. CDR3 residues: CASSLSSGTQETQYF. The CDR3 DNA follows: TGTGCCAGCAGTTTATCTAGCGGGACACAAGAGACCCAGTACTTC. The chain has TRBV27 and TRBJ2-5; TRBD2 matches 8 bases. After removal of 0 bases from V and 2 bases from J, the junction contained 2 bases not matched to a gene. The CDR3 runs 15 residues. Germline assignment: CDR1 MNHEY and CDR2 SMNVEV (reference sequence).

The chain couples TRBV7-2 to TRBJ1-1, with D hard to call. Trimming left V 1 base short and J 6 bases short, with 9 bases between. This CDR3 is built from 13 residues. Germline V gene lookup returns CDR1 SGHTA and CDR2 FQGNSA. CDR3 DNA: TGTGCCAGCAGCTTAGTCATAAGAGCTGAAGCTTTCTTT. This encodes CASSLVIRAEAFF.

J is TRBJ2-3 and V is TRBV25-1; TRBD2 is a possible D gene (5 bases). This CDR3 region has 15 residues. CDR1 and CDR2 (germline): MGHDK, SYGVNS. V was cut by 1 base and J by 2 bases, with 10 bases left in between. The CDR3, as DNA: TGTGCCAGCAGTGAATTCAGCGGAGACACAGATACGCAGTATTTT. It yields the protein CASSEFSGDTDTQYF.

The V and J genes are TRBV9 and TRBJ2-7; TRBD2 matches 7 bases. This CDR3 has 16 residues. Germline V gene sequence: CDR1 SGDLS, CDR2 YYNGEE. V dropped 0 bases and J dropped 0; count of bases not matched to a gene: 6. The CDR3 DNA is TGTGCCAGCAGCGTAGGAGTCCGGGACTACTCCTACGAGCAGTACTTC. Translated, it gives CASSVGVRDYSYEQYF.

The chain carries TRBV7-8 and TRBJ1-3, with unresolved D. CDR3 length: 14 amino acids. Germline loops: CDR1 SGHVS, CDR2 FQNEAQ. V was pared by 2 bases and J by 0 bases, with 5 bases between. The CDR3 reads CASSLRLSGNTIYF. As DNA, the CDR3 is TGTGCCAGCAGCTTACGGCTCTCTGGAAACACCATATATTTT.

The J gene is TRBJ1-1, the V gene TRBV18, with D hard to call. CDR3 length: 14 residues. Germline V CDR1 and CDR2: KGHSH, LQKENI. Trimming cost V 3 bases and J 11 bases, with 19 bases left between them. The CDR3 reads CASSPTNIEGRAFF. In DNA, the CDR3 is TGTGCCAGCTCACCGACAAATATAGAGGGTCGGGCTTTCTTT.

In its sample, this clone was seen a few times. The rearrangement uses TRBV5-6 and TRBJ2-3; D gene uncertain. V dropped 2 bases and J dropped 4 bases, with 14 bases sitting between them. Germline V gene data show CDR1 as SGHDT and CDR2 as YYEEEE. The CDR3 consists of 15 residues. The DNA of the CDR3 is TGTGCCAGCAGCTTTATCGGATTTAGCTCAGATACGCAGTATTTT. This sequence encodes CASSFIGFSSDTQYF.

The chain uses TRBV19 and TRBJ2-1; D possibly uses TRBD1 or TRBD2 (5 bases each). Germline lookup yields CDR1 LNHDA and CDR2 SQIVND (reference sequence). This CDR3 is built from 14 residues. Deletions cut 6 bases from V and 4 bases from J, with 13 bases between. CDR3 sequence reads: CASSLRDGYNEQFF. CDR3 DNA sequence: TGTGCCAGTAGCCTCCGGGACGGATACAATGAGCAGTTCTTC.

The chain uses TRBV6-1 and TRBJ2-7; perhaps D is TRBD1 or TRBD2 (5 bases each). The germline V gene has CDR1 MNHNS and CDR2 SASEGT. The V and J ends lost 5 bases and 2 bases respectively, with 13 bases between them. CDR3 length equals 14 residues. DNA of the CDR3: TGTGCCAGCAGTTCGGGACCAACCGCCTACGAGCAGTACTTC. Protein sequence: CASSSGPTAYEQYF.

The rearrangement links TRBV27 to TRBJ1-4, with TRBD1 identical over 8 bases. From germline, CDR1 is MNHEY and CDR2 SMNVEV (reference sequence). J gave up 3 bases and V 6 bases, and 0 bases lay outside the gene matches. This CDR3 region has 13 residues. The CDR3 nucleotides read TGTGCCAGCAGGACAGGGGCTAATGAAAAACTGTTTTTT. Its translation: CASRTGANEKLFF.

This clone showed up just once. The chain combines TRBV2 with TRBJ1-1, with a weak D call TRBD1 (6 bases). The germline CDR1 and CDR2 sequences are SNHLY and FYNNEI. Trimming took off 7 bases at V and 0 bases at J, with 12 bases between the two ends. CDR3 length: 14 residues. CDR3 in DNA: TGTGCCAGCACACTACAGGGCCTGAACACTGAAGCTTTCTTT. Its translation is CASTLQGLNTEAFF.

The rearrangement links TRBV5-4 to TRBJ1-5; possible D gene TRBD1, 5 bases. This CDR3 is built from 17 residues. Germline-derived CDR1 and CDR2 are SGHNT and YYREEE (reference sequence). The V end lost 4 bases, the J end lost 4 bases, and 21 bases lay between the germline ends. This CDR3 reads CASSTTTGGATNQPQHF. The CDR3 DNA is TGTGCCAGCAGCACAACCACGGGCGGGGCGACTAATCAGCCCCAGCATTTT.

The chain recombines TRBV25-1 with TRBJ1-4; D gene ambiguous. This CDR3 spans 14 amino acids. Looked up from germline, CDR1 is MGHDK and CDR2 is SYGVNS. Trimming pared 3 bases from V and 0 bases from J, leaving 5 bases between. This CDR3 is CASSDTSTNEKLFF. The CDR3 coding sequence is TGTGCCAGCAGTGACACTTCAACTAATGAAAAACTGTTTTTT.

This clone has only one observation. The chain links TRBV6-1 to TRBJ1-5, with TRBD1 matching over 8 bases. The germline V gene encodes CDR1 MNHNS and CDR2 SASEGT. This CDR3 spans 15 amino acids. V trimming: 5 bases; J trimming: 1 base; junction bases outside the gene matches: 4. CDR3 protein: CASSNDRGSNQPQHF. CDR3 nucleotide sequence: TGTGCCAGCAGTAACGACAGGGGAAGCAATCAGCCCCAGCATTTT.

The genes are TRBV28 and TRBJ2-2; 7 nucleotides match TRBD1. CDR1 is MDHEN and CDR2 is SYDVKM in the germline V gene. The CDR3 runs to 19 residues. V lost 3 bases and J lost 1; bases outside the gene matches: 14. The CDR3 spells CASSFVSNRGQLNTGELFF. The CDR3 DNA reads as TGTGCCAGCAGTTTTGTTTCAAATAGGGGACAGCTGAACACCGGGGAGCTGTTTTTT.

The chain recombines TRBV6-5 with TRBJ1-2, with D tentatively TRBD1 (6 bases). CDR1 MNHEY and CDR2 SVGAGI come from the germline V gene. CDR3 length: 15 residues. The V gene lost 7 bases and the J gene lost 3 bases, with 18 bases spanning the gap. The CDR3 reads CASKEGGMRDYGYTF. The CDR3 DNA sequence: TGTGCCAGCAAGGAAGGGGGGATGCGGGACTATGGCTACACCTTC.